The rows below give T cell receptor beta chains drawn from one sample of a study of regulatory and conventional T cells in RAG deficiency. Measured with immunoSEQ multiplex PCR; TCRdb has only the in-frame clones, and not every one. This sample has 34,000 or so clones, with 75% to 90% found just once. The sample also formed part of further work on regulatory T cells.

The sequenced sample consisted of CD8+ T cells sorted from blood. All receptors come from a human donor in good health. Both conserved end residues are part of each CDR3. A D gene is named only where the DNA matches it firmly. The size field is filled for only some rows; it gives once, few, many or a size class.

19	NA	TRBJ2-3	TRBV5-1	TRBD2	CASSLEPPPVAGVTDTQYF	TGCGCCAGCAGCTTGGAGCCCCCGCCTGTAGCGGGAGTCACAGATACGCAGTATTTT
15	NA	TRBJ1-1	TRBV5-1	TRBD1	CASSLGDSLNTEAFF	TGCGCCAGCAGCTTGGGGGACAGCCTGAACACTGAAGCTTTCTTT
12	NA	TRBJ2-3	TRBV28	NA	CASSIRTDTQYF	TGTGCCAGCAGTATACGAACAGATACGCAGTATTTT
16	NA	TRBJ2-3	TRBV6-5	NA	CASSYSSGIGGDTQYF	TGTGCCAGCAGTTACTCCAGCGGGATAGGGGGAGATACGCAGTATTTT
15	NA	TRBJ2-1	TRBV19	TRBD2	CASSISSGIFSEQFF	TGTGCCAGTAGTATCTCTAGCGGGATTTTTAGTGAGCAGTTCTTC
15	NA	TRBJ2-3	TRBV7-2	NA	CASSLAQTATDTQYF	TGTGCCAGCAGCTTAGCCCAAACTGCCACAGATACGCAGTATTTT
12	few	TRBJ2-1	TRBV27	NA	CASSFPGTGPVF	TGTGCCAGCAGTTTCCCGGGGACGGGCCCGGTCTTC
12	NA	TRBJ1-1	TRBV19	NA	CASSMLDREAFF	TGTGCCAGTAGTATGTTGGACAGAGAAGCTTTCTTT
11	NA	TRBJ2-3	TRBV6-1	NA	CASRLGVTQYF	TGTGCCAGCAGACTAGGGGTTACGCAGTATTTT
16	NA	TRBJ2-1	TRBV11-3	TRBD2	CASSTAGLAGGNEQFF	TGTGCCAGCAGCACCGCCGGACTAGCGGGGGGTAATGAGCAGTTCTTC
15	NA	TRBJ1-2	TRBV27	TRBD1	CASSSPGQGVRGYTF	TGTGCCAGCAGTTCCCCGGGACAGGGGGTAAGAGGGTACACCTTC
15	NA	TRBJ2-1	TRBV2	TRBD2	CASSEETGGHLEQFF	TGTGCCAGCAGTGAAGAGACGGGAGGGCATCTTGAGCAGTTCTTC
14	NA	TRBJ1-1	TRBV6-1	NA	CASSVREGWTEAFF	TGTGCCAGCAGTGTAAGGGAGGGATGGACTGAAGCTTTCTTT
17	NA	TRBJ1-2	TRBV2	NA	CASNDNRGRFTSYGYTF	TGTGCCAGCAATGATAACAGAGGCAGGTTTACCTCCTATGGCTACACCTTC
16	NA	TRBJ1-6	TRBV7-2	NA	CASSAQGTAYNSPLHF	TGTGCCAGCAGCGCGCAAGGGACGGCGTATAATTCACCCCTCCACTTT
16	NA	TRBJ2-2	TRBV4-1	TRBD1	CASSLSGTENTGELFF	TGCGCCAGCAGCCTTTCAGGGACAGAGAACACCGGGGAGCTGTTTTTT
18	NA	TRBJ2-1	TRBV7-6	TRBD2	CASSLPTSGMSSYNEQFF	TGTGCCAGCAGCTTACCAACTAGCGGGATGAGCTCCTACAATGAGCAGTTCTTC
18	large	TRBJ2-6	TRBV7-9	NA	CASSPRDSSNSGANVLTF	TGTGCCAGCAGCCCCCGGGACTCTTCCAACTCTGGGGCCAACGTCCTGACTTTC
14	NA	TRBJ2-7	TRBV5-4	NA	CASSPYRGSDEQYF	TGTGCCAGCAGCCCATACCGGGGGAGCGACGAGCAGTACTTC
15	NA	TRBJ2-3	TRBV4-1	NA	CASSQSRTAGDTQYF	TGCGCCAGCAGCCAATCAAGAACGGCGGGGGATACGCAGTATTTT
16	few	TRBJ1-2	TRBV7-9	NA	CASSLGHGEANYGYTF	TGTGCCAGCAGCTTAGGGCACGGGGAAGCTAACTATGGCTACACCTTC
15	NA	TRBJ2-1	TRBV7-3	NA	CASSLTRGDEREQFF	TGTGCCAGCAGCTTAACTCGCGGAGATGAACGTGAGCAGTTCTTC
13	NA	TRBJ1-1	TRBV6-1	TRBD1	CASSGQGIREAFF	TGTGCCAGCAGTGGACAGGGGATACGTGAAGCTTTCTTT
10	NA	TRBJ1-5	TRBV5-1	NA	CASRNQPQHF	TGCGCCAGCCGGAATCAGCCCCAGCATTTT
11	NA	TRBJ2-1	TRBV30	NA	CAWSIDNEQFF	TGTGCCTGGAGTATCGACAATGAGCAGTTCTTC
16	once	TRBJ2-1	TRBV9	TRBD2	CASSVAGLAGYNEQFF	TGTGCCAGCAGCGTAGCTGGGCTAGCGGGGTACAATGAGCAGTTCTTC
16	NA	TRBJ2-1	TRBV7-3	TRBD2	CASSLTGSGGYNEQFF	TGTGCCAGCAGCTTAACTGGTAGCGGGGGGTACAATGAGCAGTTCTTC
14	NA	TRBJ1-6	TRBV25-1	NA	CASSELVNRSPLHF	TGTGCCAGCAGTGAATTAGTTAACCGCTCACCCCTCCACTTT
15	NA	TRBJ2-3	TRBV9	NA	CAGSVGGAAVDTQYF	TGTGCCGGCAGCGTTGGCGGCGCGGCAGTGGATACGCAGTATTTT
15	NA	TRBJ2-7	TRBV9	TRBD1	CASSVAGTVDYEQYF	TGTGCCAGCAGCGTAGCTGGGACAGTAGATTACGAGCAGTACTTC
14	once	TRBJ2-7	TRBV28	NA	CASSFRRDSYEQYF	TGTGCCAGCAGTTTCCGCCGGGACTCCTACGAGCAGTACTTC
15	NA	TRBJ1-5	TRBV19	NA	CASSLTEYSNQPQHF	TGTGCCAGTAGTTTGACGGAATATAGCAATCAGCCCCAGCATTTT
15	NA	TRBJ2-4	TRBV27	NA	CASRSDSLAKNIQYF	TGTGCCAGCAGATCGGACAGTCTAGCCAAAAACATTCAGTACTTC
13	few	TRBJ1-5	TRBV27	NA	CAPRAGGGQPQHF	TGTGCCCCTAGGGCGGGGGGCGGGCAGCCCCAGCATTTT
13	NA	TRBJ1-4	TRBV28	TRBD1	CASRDRGGEKLFF	TGTGCCAGCAGGGACAGGGGCGGCGAAAAACTGTTTTTT
15	NA	TRBJ1-5	TRBV28	NA	CASSLTGRGNQPQHF	TGTGCCAGCAGTCTCACAGGGAGAGGCAATCAGCCCCAGCATTTT
13	NA	TRBJ1-1	TRBV28	NA	CASSQRGNTEAFF	TGTGCCAGCAGCCAACGGGGGAACACTGAAGCTTTCTTT
15	NA	TRBJ2-3	TRBV6-1	TRBD1	CASSVGQVSTDTQYF	TGTGCCAGCAGTGTGGGACAGGTTTCCACAGATACGCAGTATTTT
14	NA	TRBJ2-7	TRBV9	NA	CASSAPDRPGEQYF	TGTGCCAGCAGCGCGCCGGACCGTCCGGGCGAGCAGTACTTC
16	NA	TRBJ2-1	TRBV11-2	TRBD2	CASSHAERGLYNEQFF	TGTGCCAGCAGCCACGCCGAGCGGGGGCTATACAATGAGCAGTTCTTC
16	few	TRBJ1-6	TRBV4-1	NA	CASSLSGQTYNSPLHF	TGCGCCAGCAGCCTCTCAGGACAGACCTATAATTCACCCCTCCACTTT